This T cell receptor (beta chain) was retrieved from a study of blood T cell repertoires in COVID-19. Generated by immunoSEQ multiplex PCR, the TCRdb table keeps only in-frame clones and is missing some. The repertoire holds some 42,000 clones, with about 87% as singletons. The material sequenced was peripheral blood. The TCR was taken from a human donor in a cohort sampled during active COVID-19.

The CDR3 DNA reads TGTGCCAGCAGCGTAGGTGGGAGGAGCGAGCAGTACTTC. Amino acid sequence: CASSVGGRSEQYF. This sequence joins TRBV9 and TRBJ2-7, with D possibly being TRBD2 (6 bases). V shed 0 bases and J shed 6 bases, with 10 bases lying between them. The V gene's germline CDR1 is SGDLS and CDR2 YYNGEE. This CDR3 contains 13 residues.